This T cell receptor (beta chain) was retrieved from a study of CD8+ T cells in alopecia areata. Overall study context: Treatment comprised oral tofacitinib, 5 to 10 mg twice daily, in treated patients. Study outcomes and limitations: Normal skin's resident alphabeta T cells are sequenced alongside lesional scalp T cells.

The CDR3 extends over 17 amino acids. V was clipped by 4 bases and J by 4 bases; unmatched bases: 17. Germline CDR1 reads SQVTM; CDR2 reads ANQGSEA. cDNA serving as the sequencing template came from extracted, reverse transcribed RNA. Method: immunoSEQ multiplex PCR; TCRdb's copy keeps in-frame clones and lacks some. The sample has some 180,000 clones, roughly 59% seen once; the top ten hold 1.5% to 2%. As to this clone: Its antigen is unidentified.

The sequence came from a human donor with alopecia areata. V gene TRBV29-1 combines with J gene TRBJ1-2, with 8 nucleotides matching TRBD1. Material: CD4+ T cells sorted from blood, obtained at week 0. CDR3 sequence: CSVGSDRGAYRTYGYTF. The CDR3 DNA reads TGCAGCGTTGGGAGTGACAGGGGAGCTTACCGGACCTATGGCTACACCTTC.